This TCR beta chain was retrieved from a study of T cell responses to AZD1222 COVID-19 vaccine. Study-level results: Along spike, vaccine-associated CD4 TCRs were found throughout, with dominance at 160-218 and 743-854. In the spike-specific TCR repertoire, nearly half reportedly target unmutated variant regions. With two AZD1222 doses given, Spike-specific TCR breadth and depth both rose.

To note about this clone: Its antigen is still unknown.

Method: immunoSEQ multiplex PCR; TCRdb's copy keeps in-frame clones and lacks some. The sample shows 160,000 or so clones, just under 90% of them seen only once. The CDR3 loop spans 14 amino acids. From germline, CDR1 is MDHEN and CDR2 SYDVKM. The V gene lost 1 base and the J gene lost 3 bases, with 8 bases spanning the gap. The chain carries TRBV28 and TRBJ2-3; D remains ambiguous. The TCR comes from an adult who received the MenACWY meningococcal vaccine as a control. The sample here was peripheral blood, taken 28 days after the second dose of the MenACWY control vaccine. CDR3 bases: TGTGCCAGCAGTTTATCAGGCCTTACAGATACGCAGTATTTT. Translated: CASSLSGLTDTQYF.